A selection of T cell receptor beta chains follows, all from one sample in a study of human T cells and chemical hapten exposure. TCRdb analysed the RACE reads with MiXCR anew, one entry per CDR3 protein. The table has about 120,000 distinct CDR3 sequences, about 12% seen once. The sequences come from whole blood, collected in connection with sensitization to the hapten diphenylcyclopropenone (DPC). These receptor sequences come from a woman aged 50 to 60 with alopecia areata. Some clones in this sample may be carry-over from other donors' samples. Both conserved end residues are part of each CDR3. Each record gives: J gene, clone size, D gene, V gene, CDR3 DNA, CDR3 protein. D genes are given only for firm matches. Expanded clones are given a class, and other clones once, few, many or no size at all.

J gene: TRBJ1-1; clone size: many; D gene: NA; V gene: TRBV29-1; CDR3 DNA: TGCAGCGTTGTGGAGGGGGTCGGGAACACTGAAGCTTTCTTT; CDR3 protein: CSVVEGVGNTEAFF
J gene: TRBJ1-2; clone size: many; D gene: NA; V gene: TRBV3-1; CDR3 DNA: TGTGCCAGCAGCCAAGTTGGCTATGGCTACACCTTC; CDR3 protein: CASSQVGYGYTF
J gene: TRBJ2-6; clone size: many; D gene: TRBD1; V gene: TRBV20-1; CDR3 DNA: TGCAGTGCTACACAGGGGGCTGGGGCCAACGTCCTGACTTTC; CDR3 protein: CSATQGAGANVLTF
J gene: TRBJ1-2; clone size: few; D gene: NA; V gene: TRBV7-9; CDR3 DNA: TGTGCCAGCAGCTTAGGGTCGGCAGACCTCCACTATGGCTACACCTTC; CDR3 protein: CASSLGSADLHYGYTF
J gene: TRBJ2-4; clone size: few; D gene: TRBD1; V gene: TRBV28; CDR3 DNA: TGTGCCAGCAGGGACAGGATTATTCAGTACTTC; CDR3 protein: CASRDRIIQYF
J gene: TRBJ2-7; clone size: NA; D gene: NA; V gene: TRBV29-1; CDR3 DNA: TGCAGCGTTGAAGGGGCCTACGAGCAGTACTTC; CDR3 protein: CSVEGAYEQYF
J gene: TRBJ2-3; clone size: NA; D gene: NA; V gene: TRBV6-1; CDR3 DNA: TGTGCCAGCAGCCCTCGCCCGGGAAACAGGGCAGATACGCAGTATTTT; CDR3 protein: CASSPRPGNRADTQYF
J gene: TRBJ2-4; clone size: NA; D gene: NA; V gene: TRBV29-1; CDR3 DNA: TGCAGCGTTGCCCCTACAGTAGCCAAAAACATTCAGTACTTC; CDR3 protein: CSVAPTVAKNIQYF
J gene: TRBJ2-3; clone size: few; D gene: TRBD2; V gene: TRBV29-1; CDR3 DNA: TGCAGCGTTGAAATCAGCGGGGGGGCATATACGCAGTATTTT; CDR3 protein: CSVEISGGAYTQYF
J gene: TRBJ2-5; clone size: NA; D gene: TRBD2; V gene: TRBV7-2; CDR3 DNA: TGTGCCAGCAGCCGGACTAGCGGGTACCAAGAGACCCAGTACTTC; CDR3 protein: CASSRTSGYQETQYF
J gene: TRBJ2-5; clone size: NA; D gene: NA; V gene: TRBV5-1; CDR3 DNA: TGCGCCAGCAGCTTGGAGGGGCTGGGGAGCCAAGAGACCCAGTACTTC; CDR3 protein: CASSLEGLGSQETQYF
J gene: TRBJ1-6; clone size: few; D gene: NA; V gene: TRBV5-1; CDR3 DNA: TGCGCCAGCAGCCCCGGGGGGGAAAATTCACCCCTCCACTTT; CDR3 protein: CASSPGGENSPLHF
J gene: TRBJ2-1; clone size: many; D gene: NA; V gene: TRBV2; CDR3 DNA: TGTGCCAGCAGTGTTATGGGGAAGGGGGAGCAGTTCTTC; CDR3 protein: CASSVMGKGEQFF
J gene: TRBJ1-4; clone size: NA; D gene: NA; V gene: TRBV5-1; CDR3 DNA: TGCGCCAGCAGCTTTCAGGGCCCCCCTGCAACTAATGAAAAACTGTTTTTT; CDR3 protein: CASSFQGPPATNEKLFF
J gene: TRBJ2-3; clone size: many; D gene: NA; V gene: TRBV10-3; CDR3 DNA: TGTGCCATCAGTGGGGAGCTCACAGATACGCAGTATTTT; CDR3 protein: CAISGELTDTQYF
J gene: TRBJ1-5; clone size: few; D gene: NA; V gene: TRBV7-9; CDR3 DNA: TGTGCCAGCAGCTTGGCAGGGCCTAAACTGATCAATCAGCCCCAGCATTTT; CDR3 protein: CASSLAGPKLINQPQHF
J gene: TRBJ2-1; clone size: NA; D gene: NA; V gene: TRBV10-3; CDR3 DNA: TGTGCCATCAGTGAGTCGACAGGCGGGATGGGCAATGAGCAGTTCTTC; CDR3 protein: CAISESTGGMGNEQFF
J gene: TRBJ2-7; clone size: NA; D gene: TRBD1; V gene: TRBV20-1; CDR3 DNA: TGCAGTGCTAGTAATAGACAGGGGGCCTCCTACGAGCAGTACTTC; CDR3 protein: CSASNRQGASYEQYF
J gene: TRBJ2-7; clone size: NA; D gene: NA; V gene: TRBV29-1; CDR3 DNA: TGCAGCGTTGAGGTAGGGGACGAGCAGTACTTC; CDR3 protein: CSVEVGDEQYF
J gene: TRBJ1-2; clone size: few; D gene: TRBD1; V gene: TRBV20-1; CDR3 DNA: TGCAGTGCTAGACATGACAGGGCTGGCTACACCTTC; CDR3 protein: CSARHDRAGYTF
J gene: TRBJ1-6; clone size: many; D gene: NA; V gene: TRBV5-1; CDR3 DNA: TGCGCCAGCAGCTGGCGGGGGGAGGATAATTCACCCCTCCACTTT; CDR3 protein: CASSWRGEDNSPLHF
J gene: TRBJ2-2; clone size: few; D gene: NA; V gene: TRBV4-3; CDR3 DNA: TGCGCCAGCAGCCAAGGATATGTCACCGGGGAGCTGTTTTTT; CDR3 protein: CASSQGYVTGELFF
J gene: TRBJ1-4; clone size: few; D gene: NA; V gene: TRBV20-1; CDR3 DNA: TGCAGTGCTAGAGGGTCTATAGAGGAAAAACTGTTTTTT; CDR3 protein: CSARGSIEEKLFF
J gene: TRBJ2-5; clone size: few; D gene: NA; V gene: TRBV3-1; CDR3 DNA: TGTGCCAGCAGCCCGACCGAAGAGACCCAGTACTTC; CDR3 protein: CASSPTEETQYF
J gene: TRBJ2-3; clone size: few; D gene: TRBD2; V gene: TRBV5-1; CDR3 DNA: TGCGCCAGCAGCCGGGGACTAGCGGGAGTAGATACGCAGTATTTT; CDR3 protein: CASSRGLAGVDTQYF
J gene: TRBJ2-1; clone size: many; D gene: NA; V gene: TRBV5-1; CDR3 DNA: TGCGCCAGCAGCGTCCCTCATCCGGGGCAGTTCTTC; CDR3 protein: CASSVPHPGQFF
J gene: TRBJ2-7; clone size: NA; D gene: TRBD1; V gene: TRBV2; CDR3 DNA: TGTGCCATCCTGAACGTCCAGGGGGCCGGCGACGAGCAGTACTTC; CDR3 protein: CAILNVQGAGDEQYF
J gene: TRBJ2-3; clone size: NA; D gene: TRBD2; V gene: TRBV2; CDR3 DNA: TGTGCCAGCAGTTTGGTCGGGGGGGCCGCAGATACGCAGTATTTT; CDR3 protein: CASSLVGGAADTQYF
J gene: TRBJ1-4; clone size: few; D gene: NA; V gene: TRBV29-1; CDR3 DNA: TGCAGCGTCTCCAATGAAAAACTGTTTTTT; CDR3 protein: CSVSNEKLFF
J gene: TRBJ2-5; clone size: many; D gene: TRBD2; V gene: TRBV12-3/TRBV12-4; CDR3 DNA: TGTGCCAGCAGTTTAGCGTCGGGAGGGAAAACGGAGACCCAGTACTTC; CDR3 protein: CASSLASGGKTETQYF
J gene: TRBJ1-2; clone size: NA; D gene: NA; V gene: TRBV7-8; CDR3 DNA: TGTGCCAGCAGCTTAGTACCGCTAACTAACTATGGCTACACCTTC; CDR3 protein: CASSLVPLTNYGYTF
J gene: TRBJ1-5; clone size: many; D gene: NA; V gene: TRBV28; CDR3 DNA: TGTGCCAGCAGTCACCCGGACAGCCCGGTCCAGCCCCAGCATTTT; CDR3 protein: CASSHPDSPVQPQHF
J gene: TRBJ1-2; clone size: NA; D gene: TRBD1; V gene: TRBV5-1; CDR3 DNA: TGCGCCAGTCAGAGTACTGGGACAGCCAGCTTC; CDR3 protein: CASQSTGTASF
J gene: TRBJ2-5; clone size: many; D gene: NA; V gene: TRBV7-9; CDR3 DNA: TGTGCCAGCAGCAGTGGAGGCTCGGGGTCTAAGACCCAGTACTTC; CDR3 protein: CASSSGGSGSKTQYF
J gene: TRBJ2-7; clone size: few; D gene: NA; V gene: TRBV11-2; CDR3 DNA: TGTGCCAGCAGCCCCCGTCTTACTGGGGGGTGGGGAGAGCAGTACTTC; CDR3 protein: CASSPRLTGGWGEQYF
J gene: TRBJ2-7; clone size: NA; D gene: TRBD2; V gene: TRBV5-1; CDR3 DNA: TGCGCCAGCAGCTATGGCGGCAGCCCTAGACTAGCGAAGCTCTACGAGCAGTACTTC; CDR3 protein: CASSYGGSPRLAKLYEQYF
J gene: TRBJ2-7; clone size: NA; D gene: NA; V gene: TRBV12-3/TRBV12-4; CDR3 DNA: TGTGCCAGCAGACAACCCGGGACTGCCCCTTACGAGCAGTACTTC; CDR3 protein: CASRQPGTAPYEQYF
J gene: TRBJ1-1; clone size: NA; D gene: NA; V gene: TRBV9; CDR3 DNA: TGTGCCAGCTCCTCCTCCCCGGACACTGAAGCTTTCTTT; CDR3 protein: CASSSSPDTEAFF
J gene: TRBJ2-2; clone size: few; D gene: NA; V gene: TRBV14; CDR3 DNA: TGTGCCAGCAGCCAAGACTTCACCGGGGAGCTGTTTTTT; CDR3 protein: CASSQDFTGELFF
J gene: TRBJ1-1; clone size: NA; D gene: NA; V gene: TRBV29-1; CDR3 DNA: TGCAGCTCCACGGGGGGGCTCATGAACACTGAAGCTTTCTTT; CDR3 protein: CSSTGGLMNTEAFF
J gene: TRBJ2-2; clone size: few; D gene: NA; V gene: TRBV20-1; CDR3 DNA: TGCAGTGTTGCCGGGGGGCGGAGTACCGGGGAGCTGTTTTTT; CDR3 protein: CSVAGGRSTGELFF
J gene: TRBJ2-5; clone size: NA; D gene: NA; V gene: TRBV6-2/TRBV6-3; CDR3 DNA: TGTGCCAGCAGTCGACCCGGGACTCCACAAGAGACCCAGTACTTC; CDR3 protein: CASSRPGTPQETQYF
J gene: TRBJ1-1; clone size: few; D gene: TRBD1; V gene: TRBV5-1; CDR3 DNA: TGCGCCAGCAGCGCCACAGGGGCGGGGACTGAAGCTTTCTTT; CDR3 protein: CASSATGAGTEAFF
J gene: TRBJ2-2; clone size: NA; D gene: TRBD2; V gene: TRBV12-3/TRBV12-4; CDR3 DNA: TGTGCCAGCAGTTTAAGGACTAGCGGGATGAACACCGGGGAGCTGTTTTTT; CDR3 protein: CASSLRTSGMNTGELFF
J gene: TRBJ2-7; clone size: few; D gene: TRBD2; V gene: TRBV20-1; CDR3 DNA: TGCAGTGCTAGAGATCCGGCGGGAGGGGAGTACGAGCAGTACTTC; CDR3 protein: CSARDPAGGEYEQYF
J gene: TRBJ2-1; clone size: few; D gene: NA; V gene: TRBV25-1; CDR3 DNA: TGTGCCAGCAGTGAATTTCGAGGGGGCAATGAGCAGTTCTTC; CDR3 protein: CASSEFRGGNEQFF
J gene: TRBJ2-3; clone size: few; D gene: TRBD1; V gene: TRBV6-2/TRBV6-3; CDR3 DNA: TGTGCCAGCAGTTCCCGACAGGGGTTGACAGATACGCAGTATTTT; CDR3 protein: CASSSRQGLTDTQYF
J gene: TRBJ1-1; clone size: NA; D gene: TRBD1; V gene: TRBV28; CDR3 DNA: TGTGCCAGCCCCCCCTCTACAGGGGGCGAGAACACTGAAGCTTTCTTT; CDR3 protein: CASPPSTGGENTEAFF
J gene: TRBJ2-1; clone size: many; D gene: NA; V gene: TRBV20-1; CDR3 DNA: TGCAGTGCTAGAAAAGCGGCCAACAATGAGCAGTTCTTC; CDR3 protein: CSARKAANNEQFF